What follows are 18 T cell receptor beta chains derived from one specimen sequenced in a study of vaccination effects on CD4 cells after COVID-19. These receptors are not linked to any known antigen. Libraries were prepared by immunoSEQ multiplex PCR; TCRdb keeps only in-frame clonotypes and omits some of them. The top ten hold about 6% of the sample, which has around 24,000 clones, 60% to 80% seen once. Prior to sequencing, the ViraFEST assay stimulated PBMC with viral peptide pools, which expanded the antigen-specific CD4+ T cells. Culture proceeded for approximately 9 days, and CD4+ T cells were then isolated. Two doses of BNT162b2 or mRNA-1273 vaccine were administered to participants. The sequencing here drew on CD4+ T cells from PBMCs cultured with SARS-CoV-2 spike peptides, taken after COVID-19 vaccination. Source of these receptors: a human donor who received a COVID-19 vaccine. Some clones in this sample may be carry-over from other donors' samples.

This sequence joins TRBV7-2 and TRBJ2-5, with D possibly being TRBD1 (6 bases). Germline CDR1 is SGHTA and CDR2 is FQGNSA. V dropped 8 bases and J dropped 4 bases, with 23 bases sitting between them. The CDR3 has 16 amino acids. The CDR3 nucleotides read TGTGCCAGCGCTTACGGCAGGGGAAATTTCGGAGAGACCCAGTACTTC. It translates to CASAYGRGNFGETQYF.

The V gene is TRBV12-2, the J gene TRBJ2-4; TRBD1 reflects the table's D call only, with no check against the DNA. TRBV12-2 is listed as a pseudogene. The CDR3 sequence is 15 residues long. This chain's CDR3 is CASRPHRVAKNIQYF. CDR3 in DNA: TGTGCAAGTCGCCCCCACAGGGTAGCCAAAAACATTCAGTACTTC.

This clone occurred once. The CDR3 DNA sequence: TGTGCCAGCAGCTTAATTTTACTAGCCGGGGAGACCCAGTACTTC. Residues: CASSLILLAGETQYF. The genes are TRBV11-2 and TRBJ2-5; D is possibly TRBD2 (6 bases). V was clipped by 2 bases and J by 5 bases, with 15 bases between them. The CDR3 totals 15 residues. Germline CDR1 SGHAT, CDR2 FQNNGV. Using reference TRBV11-2 and TRBJ2-5 for the parts outside the CDR3, the full variable domain is EAGVAQSPRYKIIEKRQSVAFWCNPISGHATLYWYQQILGQGPKLLIQFQNNGVVDDSQLPKDRFSAERLKGVDSTLKIQPAKLEDSAVYLCASSLILLAGETQYFGPGTRLLVL.

The CDR3 sequence: CAWSTALANTGELFF. CDR3 nucleotides: TGTGCCTGGAGTACGGCCCTGGCGAACACCGGGGAGCTGTTTTTT. The rearrangement links TRBV30 to TRBJ2-2; D is undetermined. The germline V gene has CDR1 GTSNPN and CDR2 SVGIG (reference sequence). The ends were cut back, 2 bases at V and 0 bases at J, with 10 bases in the middle. The CDR3 loop spans 15 amino acids.

Only a few counts were recorded for this clone. The V and J genes are TRBV19 and TRBJ2-5, with TRBD2 matching 10 bases. V dropped 2 bases and J dropped 5; count of bases not matched to a gene: 5. This CDR3 is 15 amino acids long. Germline CDR1 reads LNHDA; CDR2 reads SQIVND (reference sequence). CDR3 amino acids: CASSITSGAVETQYF. In DNA, the CDR3 is TGTGCCAGTAGTATAACTAGCGGGGCCGTTGAGACCCAGTACTTC. The variable domain in full, with the rest retrieved from reference TRBV19 and TRBJ2-5, is DGGITQSPKYLFRKEGQNVTLSCEQNLNHDAMYWYRQDPGQGLRLIYYSQIVNDFQKGDIAEGYSVSREKKESFPLTVTSAQKNPTAFYLCASSITSGAVETQYFGPGTRLLVL.

This chain links TRBV5-6 with TRBJ2-3; the D is unclear. Trimming stripped 3 bases from V and 0 bases from J, with 5 bases between. This CDR3 is 13 amino acids long. Germline V gives CDR1 SGHDT, CDR2 YYEEEE. DNA for the CDR3: TGTGCCAGCAGCTATTCTAGCACAGATACGCAGTATTTT. This encodes CASSYSSTDTQYF.

The chain uses TRBV18 and TRBJ1-3; D gene ambiguous. The CDR3 is made up of 14 amino acids. The ends were cut back, 2 bases at V and 2 bases at J, with 7 bases in the middle. Germline CDR1 reads KGHSH; CDR2 reads LQKENI. The CDR3 reads CASSPEAAGNTIYF. In DNA form, the CDR3 reads TGTGCCAGCTCACCAGAGGCGGCTGGAAACACCATATATTTT.

The V call is TRBV7-3, the J call TRBJ2-5; possibly TRBD1 or TRBD2 for D (5 bases each). V gave up 2 bases and J gave up 1 base, with 11 bases separating them. This CDR3 region has 15 residues. The germline V gene has CDR1 SGHTA and CDR2 FQGTGA. The CDR3 loop reads CASSLQGAGQETQYF. CDR3 nucleotides: TGTGCCAGCAGCTTACAGGGAGCCGGCCAAGAGACCCAGTACTTC.

This clone occurred a few times. The chain combines TRBV12-3 or TRBV12-4 with TRBJ1-1; maybe TRBD1 (5 bases). The CDR3 totals 11 residues. The germline V and J ends were trimmed by 7 bases and 10 bases, with 13 bases remaining between them. CDR3: CASTSGVRAFF. CDR3 nucleotides: TGTGCCAGCACCTCGGGGGTTCGAGCTTTCTTT.

The gene calls are TRBV30 and TRBJ1-4; 9 nucleotides match TRBD1. The junction had 8 bases not matched to a gene; V was cut back by 2 bases and J by 10 bases. Germline V gene sequence: CDR1 GTSNPN, CDR2 SVGIG (reference sequence). This CDR3 spans 14 amino acids. The CDR3 region is CAWSTGTGLGKLFF. Here the CDR3 DNA reads TGTGCCTGGAGTACCGGGACAGGGCTTGGAAAACTGTTTTTT. The whole variable domain, remainder taken from reference TRBV30 and TRBJ1-4, is SQTIHQWPATLVQPVGSPLSLECTVEGTSNPNLYWYRQAAGRGLQLLFYSVGIGQISSEVPQNLSASRPQDRQFILSSKKLLLSDSGFYLCAWSTGTGLGKLFFGSGTQLSVL.

The genes are TRBV5-6 and TRBJ2-1; 9 bases map to TRBD2. The CDR3 covers 16 residues. Trimming removed 0 bases from V and 4 bases from J; junction bases left unmatched: 5. From germline, CDR1 is SGHDT and CDR2 YYEEEE. CDR3 nucleotides: TGTGCCAGCAGCTTGGGTGGGAGCGGGGGGTACAATGAGCAGTTCTTC. This gives the protein CASSLGGSGGYNEQFF.

The CDR3 here is CASSVADDGGGYTGELFF. The DNA for the CDR3 is TGTGCCAGCAGCGTGGCCGATGATGGCGGGGGGTACACCGGGGAGCTGTTTTTT. The chain joins TRBV9 to TRBJ2-2; 8 bases agree with TRBD2. The CDR3 covers 18 residues. Germline assignment: CDR1 SGDLS and CDR2 YYNGEE. V lost 2 bases to trimming and J lost 3 bases; unmatched junction nucleotides: 12.

The chain couples TRBV12-5 to TRBJ1-6, with no clear D. This CDR3 is built from 17 residues. V was trimmed by 2 bases and J by 1 base, leaving 12 bases between them. CDR1 LGHNT and CDR2 FRNRAP come from the germline V gene. The CDR3 DNA reads as TGTGCTAGTGGTTTGCTCCTCGGTGGTTCCTATAATTCACCCCTCCACTTT. Its protein is CASGLLLGGSYNSPLHF.

The chain is built from TRBV2 and TRBJ1-5, with 9 positions matching TRBD1. CDR1 and CDR2 (germline): SNHLY, FYNNEI. V shed 3 bases, J shed 2 bases, and the junction held 2 bases outside the gene matches. The CDR3 runs 15 residues. DNA of the CDR3: TGTGCCAGCAGTGATTGGGACAGGGGCAATCAGCCCCAGCATTTT. Translation gives CASSDWDRGNQPQHF.

This clone was found a few times. This CDR3 is CASSLGGTGELFF. The CDR3, as DNA: TGCGCCAGCAGCCTCGGGGGGACCGGGGAGCTGTTTTTT. V usage is TRBV4-1 and J usage is TRBJ2-2; TRBD2 matches at 7 bases. The V gene's germline CDR1 is MGHRA and CDR2 YSYEKL. V was clipped by 4 bases and J by 5 bases; unmatched bases: 1. The length of the CDR3 is 13 residues.

V is TRBV6-5 and J is TRBJ1-2; 7 bases are a match to TRBD1. Germline-derived CDR1 and CDR2 are MNHEY and SVGAGI. The V and J ends lost 7 bases and 3 bases, in that order; junction bases with no gene match: 5. CDR3 length: 13 amino acids. The CDR3 DNA follows: TGTGCCAGCATTCCGGGACAGTACTATGGCTACACCTTC. This gives the protein CASIPGQYYGYTF.

This chain uses TRBV7-2 with TRBJ1-1, with D perhaps matching TRBD1 (5 bases). The CDR3 is made up of 13 amino acids. Trimming took 3 bases from V and 1 from J, leaving 6 bases between them. Per the germline V gene, CDR1 is SGHTA and CDR2 is FQGNSA. CDR3 amino acids: CASSLTANTEAFF. The CDR3 DNA sequence: TGTGCCAGCAGCTTGACAGCGAACACTGAAGCTTTCTTT.

The chain uses TRBV15 and TRBJ1-2; D not resolved. V was shortened by 0 bases and J by 2 bases, with 10 bases between the two germline ends. Germline V CDR1 and CDR2: LNHNV, YYDKDF (reference sequence). The CDR3 totals 15 residues. The CDR3 DNA sequence: TGTGCCACCAGCAGAGATTTTCGCGTGAACTATGGCTACACCTTC. It codes for CATSRDFRVNYGYTF.